These T cell receptor beta chains were read from a single sample in a study of shared clonotypes between healthy human individuals. The assay was immunoSEQ multiplex PCR, and TCRdb's table has in-frame clones only and misses some. The table has over 95,000 clones, around 68% seen once; the top ten hold over 20%. Source material: memory CD8+ T cells sorted from blood. The receptors shown here come from a woman aged 25 to 39 in good health. The conserved cysteine and the conserved F or W are not part of the CDR3 here.

v_call cdr3_aa
TRBV25-1 ASSEPREGNTEAF
TRBV27 ASSSHRATYEQY
TRBV28 ASSLQPGPRTNEKLF
TRBV7-2 ASSLAVPRSYGYT
TRBV5-1 ASSLGTGALEQY
TRBV25-1 ASSGVSTDTQY
TRBV6-4 ASSANGGYGNQPQH
TRBV2 ASSEANSWVQH
TRBV11-2 ASSLQPLGETQY
TRBV19 ASSWQGEKLF
TRBV25-1 ASSGNRQGPFNEQF
TRBV5-5 ASRSAGTDYNEQF
TRBV5-4 ASSSWTSGSNEQF
TRBV9 ASSPSRTRNTDTQY
TRBV25-1 ASSELRGHEQY
TRBV28 ASSTSTSGSLGHNNEQF
TRBV11-2 ASSPPGTSYNEQF
TRBV28 ASSLETHIHKNTEAF